This is a list of T cell receptor beta chains from one sample in a study of T-cell reconstitution after alpha-beta-depleted transplantation in children. Each CDR3 protein gets one entry after TCRdb re-called the PCR reads with MiXCR. Of about 340,000 distinct CDR3 sequences listed, approximately 12% are singletons. The starting material was PBMCs, obtained from the stem cell graft. The receptors originated from a human donor who donated a stem cell graft to a child with Fanconi anemia. CDR3s include the opening cysteine and the closing phenylalanine or tryptophan. D genes are given only for firm matches. Clone size is not always given. Where it is, it says once, few, many or a class for expanded clones.

clone size	V gene	J gene	CDR3 length	D gene	CDR3 DNA	CDR3 protein
.	TRBV3-1	TRBJ2-1	14	.	TGTGCCAGCAGCCAAGAAAGTTTAGAGGATGAGCAGTTCTTC	CASSQESLEDEQFF
many	TRBV5-1	TRBJ2-1	15	.	TGCGCCAGCAGCGCCGGTTCCACAGGGGGGGGTGAGCAGTTCTTC	CASSAGSTGGGEQFF
many	TRBV5-5	TRBJ2-5	15	.	TGTGCCAGCAGCTTGGAAGTCATGCTGTTGGAGACCCAGTACTTC	CASSLEVMLLETQYF
few	TRBV4-3	TRBJ2-1	17	TRBD2	TGCGCCAGCAGCCCCTTTCTGACTAGCGGGGGAGAGAATGAGCAGTTCTTC	CASSPFLTSGGENEQFF
few	TRBV7-6	TRBJ2-3	15	.	TGTGCCAGCAGCTTAGTACAGGGCGATACAGATACGCAGTATTTT	CASSLVQGDTDTQYF
.	TRBV3-1	TRBJ2-5	13	.	TGTGCCAGCAGCCAATCGATCTCAGAGACCCAGTACTTC	CASSQSISETQYF
many	TRBV29-1	TRBJ2-3	13	.	TGCAGCGGAGGGACATCTTCCACAGATACGCAGTATTTT	CSGGTSSTDTQYF
.	TRBV5-8	TRBJ2-1	11	.	TGTGCCACTTTTACTTTCAATGAGCAGTTCTTC	CATFTFNEQFF
many	TRBV6-1	TRBJ2-2	16	.	TGTGCCAGCAGCACTGCCCCTAGCGTGGGCACCGGGGAGCTGTTTTTT	CASSTAPSVGTGELFF
.	TRBV6-2/TRBV6-3	TRBJ2-1	16	.	TGTGCCAGCACGCAAGGAGGGTTGGGCTCCTACAATGAGCAGTTCTTC	CASTQGGLGSYNEQFF
.	TRBV5-1	TRBJ2-2	16	TRBD2	TGCGCCAGCAGCTTGGCCAGCGGGGGGAACACCGGGGAGCTGTTTTTT	CASSLASGGNTGELFF
.	TRBV30	TRBJ1-2	12	.	TGTGCCTGGACCCCGGGTCGTAGGGCTAACACCTTC	CAWTPGRRANTF
few	TRBV2	TRBJ1-1	16	.	TGTGCCAGCAGTGATTATCTAGGTACTTCTAACGCTTTGGATTTCTTT	CASSDYLGTSNALDFF
many	TRBV12-3/TRBV12-4	TRBJ2-3	14	.	TGTGCCAGCAGTTTATACAGGGGCACAGATACGCAGTATTTT	CASSLYRGTDTQYF
.	TRBV20-1	TRBJ1-5	15	.	TGCAGTGCTAGAGATCCGGGGGGCGCGGTTCAGCCCCAGCATTTT	CSARDPGGAVQPQHF
few	TRBV4-3	TRBJ1-5	14	.	TGCGCCAGCAGCCAAGACAGGGAGGCTCAGCCCCAGCATTTT	CASSQDREAQPQHF
many	TRBV4-2	TRBJ1-2	13	.	TGTGCCAGCAGCCTTCAGGACTGGAATGGCTACACCTTC	CASSLQDWNGYTF
many	TRBV7-2	TRBJ2-5	14	.	TGTGCCAGCAGCTTAGTCCAGGGGCAAGAGACCCAGTACTTC	CASSLVQGQETQYF
few	TRBV12-3/TRBV12-4	TRBJ2-3	15	TRBD1	TGTGCCAGCAGTTTAGGACAGGGGGCAACAGATACGCAGTATTTT	CASSLGQGATDTQYF
many	TRBV5-6	TRBJ1-3	15	.	TGTGCCAGCAGCGCTGACAGCTACTCTGGAAACACCATATATTTT	CASSADSYSGNTIYF
.	TRBV2	TRBJ2-2	12	.	TGTGCCAGCAGGAGGGGAAACGGGGAGCTGTTTTTT	CASRRGNGELFF
many	TRBV24-1	TRBJ1-1	14	TRBD1	TGTGCCACCAGAGGGACAGACATGAACACTGAAGCTTTCTTT	CATRGTDMNTEAFF
.	TRBV10-3	TRBJ1-1	14	TRBD1	TGTGCCATCAGGGAAGACAGGGGAAGAACTGAAGCTTTCTTT	CAIREDRGRTEAFF
.	TRBV18	TRBJ2-7	15	.	TGTGCCAGCTCACAGGAGCGGATGCCTAACCACGAGCAGTACTTC	CASSQERMPNHEQYF
.	TRBV28	TRBJ1-1	12	.	TGTGCCAGCAGTATTATGAACACTGAAGCTTTCTTT	CASSIMNTEAFF
few	TRBV20-1	TRBJ1-3	11	.	TGCAGTGCTAGGTTAGCTTCCGCCATATATTTT	CSARLASAIYF
.	TRBV11-1	TRBJ2-3	16	.	TGTGCCAGCAGCTCCCCCGGGGCGTGGAGCACAGATACGCAGTATTTT	CASSSPGAWSTDTQYF
few	TRBV10-3	TRBJ1-1	14	.	TGTGCCATCAGTGAGGAGGCGTTGAACACTGAAGCTTTCTTT	CAISEEALNTEAFF
few	TRBV28	TRBJ1-5	15	.	TGTGCCAGCAGTTTAATGTTGGGGAGCAATCAGCCCCAGCATTTT	CASSLMLGSNQPQHF
.	TRBV7-9	TRBJ2-1	16	TRBD1	TGTGCCAGCAGCCCTAGGGACAGCAGCTCCTACAATGAGCAGTTCTTC	CASSPRDSSSYNEQFF
few	TRBV18	TRBJ2-5	14	.	TGTGCCAGCTCACCAGGCAGGGACCAAGAGACCCAGTACTTC	CASSPGRDQETQYF
many	TRBV5-6	TRBJ2-1	14	TRBD2	TGTGCCAGCAGCTCCGGGACTAGCGGGTTCATTCAGTTCTTC	CASSSGTSGFIQFF
few	TRBV4-2	TRBJ2-7	15	TRBD2	TGTGCCAGCAGCCAAGAGGGCAGCGGGGGCGACGAGCAGTACTTC	CASSQEGSGGDEQYF
.	TRBV7-9	TRBJ1-1	12	.	TGTGCCAGCAGCACACCACCTCCAGAAGCTTTCTTT	CASSTPPPEAFF
.	TRBV5-6	TRBJ2-4	14	.	TGTGCCAGCAGCTTTGTTCCCGTCGAAAACATTCAGTACTTC	CASSFVPVENIQYF
many	TRBV5-1	TRBJ2-5	15	.	TGCGCCAGCAGCTTACCCGAAGGGACTTCAGAGACCCAGTACTTC	CASSLPEGTSETQYF
few	TRBV5-1	TRBJ2-5	15	.	TGCGCCAGCAGCTTGGATCCGGGGGCTCCAGAGACCCAGTACTTC	CASSLDPGAPETQYF
.	TRBV18	TRBJ2-5	13	TRBD2	TGTGCCAGCTCCGGACTAGATGGAGAGACCCAGTACTTC	CASSGLDGETQYF
few	TRBV5-1	TRBJ1-1	11	.	TGCGCCAGCAGCTCTACTTATGAAGCTTTCTTT	CASSSTYEAFF
many	TRBV12-3/TRBV12-4	TRBJ1-1	12	.	TGTGCCAGCAGTTTAGTAGGCAGCAGGGCTTTCTTT	CASSLVGSRAFF
.	TRBV12-3/TRBV12-4	TRBJ2-3	15	TRBD2	TGTGCCAGCAGACTTTCTAGCGGGGCTTGGGATACGCAGTATTTT	CASRLSSGAWDTQYF
few	TRBV4-1	TRBJ2-1	16	.	TGCGCCAGCAGCCAAGTCGGGGGCCACGTTAGCGCAGAGCAGTTCTTC	CASSQVGGHVSAEQFF
few	TRBV3-1	TRBJ2-7	13	.	TGTGCCAGCAGCCTAGACGGACACTACGAGCAGTACTTC	CASSLDGHYEQYF
.	TRBV5-1	TRBJ2-7	14	.	TGCGCCAGCAGACCTGGACAGGGAGGGAGCGAGCAGTACTTC	CASRPGQGGSEQYF
few	TRBV11-2	TRBJ2-3	14	.	TGTGCCAGCAGCTTAGTCACAGACGCGAGGACGCAGTATTTT	CASSLVTDARTQYF
many	TRBV4-2	TRBJ2-3	15	.	TGTGCCAGCAGCCCGGGACTCCAGAGCACAGATACGCAGTATTTT	CASSPGLQSTDTQYF
many	TRBV4-2	TRBJ1-1	16	.	TGTGCCAGCAGCCTTGGACTCCTTGACACGAACACTGAAGCTTTCTTT	CASSLGLLDTNTEAFF